These T cell receptor beta chains were read from a single sample in a study of post-analysis software for immune sequencing data. One entry per CDR3 protein, called by TCRdb with MiXCR from the PCR reads. The profile covers approximately 440,000 distinct CDR3 sequences, with approximately 46% appearing a single time and roughly 12% taken by the ten largest. Sequenced material: blood. The receptor source for this set is a girl aged 5-17 years with multiple sclerosis. The CDR3 runs from the conserved cysteine through the conserved F or W. A D gene is named only where the DNA matches it firmly. Clone size is shown for a subset of rows, as once, few, many or a class of expanded clone.

size | J | D | V | CDR3 | DNA
NA | TRBJ2-5 | NA | TRBV6-6 | CASSRRKGMETQYF | TGTGCCAGCAGCCGCCGGAAAGGGATGGAGACCCAGTACTTC
NA | TRBJ2-1 | TRBD2 | TRBV20-1 | CSASVGLAGVEQFF | TGCAGTGCTAGCGTCGGACTAGCGGGAGTGGAGCAGTTCTTC
once | TRBJ2-1 | NA | TRBV12-3/TRBV12-4 | CASSLQSSERGDEQFF | TGTGCCAGCAGTTTACAGTCTAGCGAGAGGGGTGATGAGCAGTTCTTC
NA | TRBJ2-7 | TRBD2 | TRBV12-3/TRBV12-4 | CASSGGGEYEQYF | TGTGCCAGCAGCGGGGGAGGGGAGTACGAGCAGTACTTC
few | TRBJ2-2 | NA | TRBV24-1 | CATSRGLNTGELFF | TGTGCCACCAGCCGGGGTCTGAACACCGGGGAGCTGTTTTTT
NA | TRBJ1-5 | NA | TRBV20-1 | CSAVTGYQPQHF | TGCAGTGCTGTGACAGGATATCAGCCCCAGCATTTT
few | TRBJ2-5 | NA | TRBV2 | CASRTGDWETQYF | TGTGCCAGCAGAACAGGGGACTGGGAGACCCAGTACTTC
NA | TRBJ2-7 | TRBD2 | TRBV10-2 | CASSAQRDYEQYF | TGCGCCAGCAGTGCCCAGCGGGACTACGAGCAGTACTTC
NA | TRBJ2-1 | TRBD2 | TRBV27 | CASSLLAAYNEQFF | TGTGCCAGCAGTTTACTAGCGGCCTACAATGAGCAGTTCTTC
many | TRBJ2-6 | NA | TRBV12-3/TRBV12-4 | CASSPSGANVLTF | TGTGCCAGCAGCCCCTCTGGGGCCAACGTCCTGACTTTC
NA | TRBJ2-1 | NA | TRBV20-1 | CSAREDRAREQFF | TGCAGTGCTAGAGAAGACCGGGCCCGTGAGCAGTTCTTC
few | TRBJ1-5 | NA | TRBV9 | CASSVGVGGQPQHF | TGTGCCAGCAGCGTAGGAGTGGGTGGTCAGCCCCAGCATTTT
NA | TRBJ2-7 | NA | TRBV6-2/TRBV6-3 | CASSYIFVGGYEQYF | TGTGCCAGCAGTTATATCTTCGTAGGGGGCTACGAGCAGTACTTC
few | TRBJ1-1 | NA | TRBV29-1 | CSVNIASMNTEAFF | TGCAGCGTTAATATAGCCAGCATGAACACTGAAGCTTTCTTT
NA | TRBJ2-7 | NA | TRBV28 | CASSLGERRYEQYF | TGTGCCAGCAGTTTGGGGGAACGCAGATACGAGCAGTACTTC
NA | TRBJ2-7 | NA | TRBV9 | CASSAAEGPMLYEQYF | TGTGCCAGCAGCGCCGCAGAGGGACCAATGCTCTACGAGCAGTACTTC
NA | TRBJ2-1 | NA | TRBV24-1 | CATSEGFEQFF | TGTGCCACCAGTGAAGGTTTCGAGCAGTTCTTC
NA | TRBJ1-5 | TRBD1 | TRBV7-2 | CASSLGQGALGQPQHF | TGTGCCAGCAGCTTAGGTCAGGGGGCGTTGGGTCAGCCCCAGCATTTT
NA | TRBJ1-2 | NA | TRBV9 | CVSSVDPDEKFYGYTF | TGTGTCAGCAGCGTAGACCCAGATGAAAAATTCTATGGCTACACCTTC
NA | TRBJ1-5 | NA | TRBV15 | CATSPGGGQPQHF | TGTGCCACCAGTCCCGGGGGAGGCCAGCCCCAGCATTTT
NA | TRBJ1-1 | TRBD1 | TRBV7-9 | CASSLDRVKMGTEAFF | TGTGCCAGCAGCCTCGACAGGGTAAAGATGGGCACTGAAGCTTTCTTT
few | TRBJ2-1 | TRBD2 | TRBV13 | CASSLASVLGLAGEDEQFF | TGTGCCAGCAGCTTAGCGTCGGTACTTGGACTAGCGGGAGAAGATGAGCAGTTCTTC
NA | TRBJ2-1 | NA | TRBV12-3/TRBV12-4 | CASSLSLAGQGVYNEQFF | TGTGCCAGCAGTTTGTCGCTAGCGGGTCAGGGGGTCTACAATGAGCAGTTCTTC
few | TRBJ2-1 | TRBD2 | TRBV9 | CASPASGRGRSEQFF | TGTGCCAGCCCGGCCAGCGGGAGAGGGAGGAGTGAGCAGTTCTTC
few | TRBJ2-7 | NA | TRBV4-1 | CASSLYLRDADEQYF | TGCGCCAGCAGCCTCTACCTCCGGGATGCCGACGAGCAGTACTTC
few | TRBJ2-4 | TRBD1 | TRBV7-2 | CASTLPGTGRANIQYF | TGTGCCAGCACCCTGCCTGGGACAGGGAGGGCAAACATTCAGTACTTC
few | TRBJ2-5 | NA | TRBV12-3/TRBV12-4 | CASSLGTTQETQYF | TGTGCCAGCAGTTTAGGGACCACCCAAGAGACCCAGTACTTC
NA | TRBJ2-1 | NA | TRBV12-3/TRBV12-4 | CTSSPGTGFYNEQFF | TGTACCAGCAGTCCCGGGACCGGTTTTTACAATGAGCAGTTCTTC
NA | TRBJ2-1 | TRBD2 | TRBV15 | CATSSRKRGSYNEQFF | TGTGCCACCAGCAGCCGCAAGCGGGGATCCTACAATGAGCAGTTCTTC
NA | TRBJ2-1 | NA | TRBV5-1 | CASSFDRYNEQFF | TGCGCCAGCAGCTTTGACAGATACAATGAGCAGTTCTTC
NA | TRBJ2-3 | NA | TRBV7-9 | CASSFIRADTQYF | TGTGCCAGCAGCTTTATCCGGGCAGATACGCAGTATTTT
few | TRBJ2-1 | TRBD2 | TRBV4-1 | CASSQGIWGPGTSGSLNYNEQFF | TGCGCCAGCAGCCAAGGGATATGGGGGCCCGGGACTAGCGGGAGTCTAAATTACAATGAGCAGTTCTTC
NA | TRBJ1-4 | TRBD1 | TRBV2 | CASSEDAGTANEKLFF | TGTGCCAGCAGTGAAGACGCCGGGACAGCAAATGAAAAACTGTTTTTT
few | TRBJ2-7 | NA | TRBV4-1 | CASSQKLHTQSYEQYF | TGCGCCAGCAGCCAAAAACTTCATACACAGAGTTACGAGCAGTACTTC
NA | TRBJ1-4 | TRBD1 | TRBV5-4 | CASSLSLTGSEKLFF | TGTGCCAGCAGCTTGTCCCTGACAGGGTCTGAAAAACTGTTTTTT
few | TRBJ2-3 | NA | TRBV20-1 | CSAAGPGDVSTDTQYF | TGCAGTGCTGCCGGTCCGGGGGACGTTAGCACAGATACGCAGTATTTT
NA | TRBJ2-1 | NA | TRBV7-2 | CASSPARGTYNEQFF | TGTGCCAGCAGCCCAGCCCGGGGGACCTACAATGAGCAGTTCTTC
few | TRBJ2-7 | TRBD1 | TRBV7-2 | CASSEGQVRSYEQYF | TGTGCCAGCAGCGAAGGACAGGTTCGCTCCTACGAGCAGTACTTC
NA | TRBJ2-5 | TRBD2 | TRBV20-1 | CSALTEGGETQYF | TGCAGTGCTCTGACAGAGGGAGGGGAGACCCAGTACTTC
NA | TRBJ1-1 | TRBD1 | TRBV29-1 | CSARQGMNTEAFF | TGCAGTGCCCGACAGGGCATGAACACTGAAGCTTTCTTT
NA | TRBJ2-7 | TRBD2 | TRBV29-1 | CSVGEREPYEQYF | TGCAGCGTTGGGGAGCGGGAACCCTACGAGCAGTACTTC
NA | TRBJ2-7 | TRBD2 | TRBV7-2 | CASSLNVLAGASEQYF | TGTGCCAGCAGCTTAAACGTTCTAGCGGGAGCTTCCGAGCAGTACTTC
few | TRBJ2-1 | NA | TRBV20-1 | CSARGRDDFSEQFF | TGCAGTGCTAGAGGGCGTGACGATTTTAGCGAGCAGTTCTTC
NA | TRBJ2-5 | TRBD1 | TRBV9 | CASRDRGRETQYF | TGTGCCAGCAGAGACAGGGGGAGAGAGACCCAGTACTTC
NA | TRBJ2-7 | NA | TRBV12-3/TRBV12-4 | CASSFTGALEQYF | TGTGCCAGCAGCTTCACAGGCGCCCTCGAGCAGTACTTC
few | TRBJ1-5 | NA | TRBV12-3/TRBV12-4 | CASSSGNSNQPQHF | TGTGCCAGCAGCTCAGGGAATAGCAATCAGCCCCAGCATTTT
few | TRBJ2-5 | TRBD1 | TRBV20-1 | CSARGRTGGFLTGETQYF | TGCAGTGCTAGGGGGAGGACAGGGGGTTTTCTAACAGGGGAGACCCAGTACTTC
NA | TRBJ2-1 | TRBD2 | TRBV4-2 | CASSQASTSGLYNEQFF | TGTGCCAGCAGCCAAGCATCGACTAGCGGGCTGTACAATGAGCAGTTCTTC
NA | TRBJ2-7 | NA | TRBV28 | CASSLSGAGTSSYEQYF | TGTGCCAGCAGTTTATCTGGCGCAGGGACCTCCTCCTACGAGCAGTACTTC
NA | TRBJ2-1 | NA | TRBV7-9 | CASSLGATLYNEQFF | TGTGCCAGCAGCTTAGGGGCTACACTTTACAATGAGCAGTTCTTC
NA | TRBJ1-2 | NA | TRBV4-1 | CASSQGELNYGYTF | TGCGCCAGCAGCCAAGGGGAGCTTAACTATGGCTACACCTTC
NA | TRBJ1-1 | NA | TRBV7-9 | CASSSPSVGKLTEAFF | TGTGCCAGCAGCTCCCCCTCCGTGGGGAAACTCACTGAAGCTTTCTTT
NA | TRBJ2-1 | TRBD2 | TRBV20-1 | CSARPGLAGGNEQFF | TGCAGTGCGAGGCCGGGACTAGCGGGGGGTAATGAGCAGTTCTTC
NA | TRBJ2-3 | NA | TRBV30 | CAWSAGTTDTQYF | TGTGCCTGGAGTGCCGGAACCACAGATACGCAGTATTTT
few | TRBJ2-4 | TRBD1 | TRBV4-1 | CASSQVPTGGRNIQYF | TGCGCCAGCAGCCAAGTCCCGACAGGGGGCCGGAACATTCAGTACTTC